A single T cell receptor beta chain is shown here with its context. The antigen remains unidentified. PCR was performed using 60 Vbeta and 13 Jbeta primers. TCRdb's table, derived via immunoSEQ multiplex PCR, lists solely in-frame clones and lacks some. This sample has 150,000 to 200,000 clones, with around 84% found just once. The record originates from a study of cytomegalovirus exposure and HLA in healthy donors. Findings and caveats of the study: Most TCR beta V segments were productive about 90% or about 30% of the time in an earlier analysis. V- and J-gene trimming in TCR beta was tied to a missense DCLRE1C variant by an analysis performed later.

From germline, CDR1 is SGHTA and CDR2 FQGTGA. V was shortened by 4 bases and J by 6 bases, with 6 bases between the two germline ends. This CDR3 is built from 12 residues. This chain uses TRBV7-3 with TRBJ2-2, with D unresolved. This clonotype originated in a man aged 18 to 29 in good health and CMV-seropositive. The sequenced sample consisted of PBMCs. The CDR3 here is CASSSPAGELFF. As DNA, the CDR3 is TGTGCCAGCAGCTCCCCTGCCGGGGAGCTGTTTTTT. The full variable domain, its missing parts supplied by reference TRBV7-3 and TRBJ2-2, is GAGVSQTPSNKVTEKGKYVELRCDPISGHTALYWYRQSLGQGPEFLIYFQGTGAADDSGLPNDRFFAVRPEGSVSTLKIQRTERGDSAVYLCASSSPAGELFFGEGSRLTVL.